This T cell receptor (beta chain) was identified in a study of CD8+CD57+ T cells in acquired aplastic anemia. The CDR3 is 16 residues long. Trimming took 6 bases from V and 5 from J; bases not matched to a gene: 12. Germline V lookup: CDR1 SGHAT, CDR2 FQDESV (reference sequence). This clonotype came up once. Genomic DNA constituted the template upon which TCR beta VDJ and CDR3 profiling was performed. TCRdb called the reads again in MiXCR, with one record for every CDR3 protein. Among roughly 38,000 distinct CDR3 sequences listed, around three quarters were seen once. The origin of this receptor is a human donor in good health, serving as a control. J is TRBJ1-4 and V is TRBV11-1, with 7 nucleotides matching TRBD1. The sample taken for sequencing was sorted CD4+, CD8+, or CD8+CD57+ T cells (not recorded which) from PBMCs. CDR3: CASSRQGVFPNEKLFF. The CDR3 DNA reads TGTGCCAGCAGTCGACAGGGAGTCTTCCCGAATGAAAAACTGTTTTTT.